This T cell receptor (beta chain) was sequenced in a study of Ad26.COV2.S vaccination and SARS-CoV-2 variants. Measured with immunoSEQ multiplex PCR; TCRdb has only the in-frame clones, and not every one. Of fewer than 600,000 clones in the sample, 89% were seen once. Indicated treatment: around 19 received Ad26.COV2.S at low or high dose, single or two shots; a few received placebo; per-sample allocation not given. Each sample was drawn 63 days after the first injection (of vaccine or placebo). Looked up from germline, CDR1 is SGHRS and CDR2 is YFSETQ. Germline trimming cut 6 bases from V and 2 bases from J; bases unmatched to any gene: 7. The CDR3 runs to 15 residues.

This sequence was found in a person between 18 and 60 years old who received the Ad26.COV2.S COVID-19 vaccine or a placebo. The specimen was peripheral blood, collected in a trial of Ad26.COV2.S vaccine versus placebo. The V call is TRBV5-1, the J call TRBJ2-1; 8 nucleotides agree with TRBD1. The CDR3 spells CASTMTGVPYNEQFF. The CDR3 nucleotides read TGCGCCAGCACCATGACAGGGGTACCCTACAATGAGCAGTTCTTC. Full variable domain (outside the CDR3, taken from reference TRBV5-1 and TRBJ2-1): KAGVTQTPRYLIKTRGQQVTLSCSPISGHRSVSWYQQTPGQGLQFLFEYFSETQRNKGNFPGRFSGRQFSNSRSEMNVSTLELGDSALYLCASTMTGVPYNEQFFGPGTRLTVL.